The entry below gives a single T cell receptor beta chain sequence along with its context. CD8+ and CD4+ T cells were negatively isolated; TEMRA cells were FACS-enriched. This specimen comes from a study of CD8 T cells in Susac syndrome. Reverse transcription of about 0.45 to 1 ug RNA was performed with random hexamers. Multiplex immunoSEQ PCR targeted 54 Vbeta and 13 Jbeta TCR beta segments. MiXCR was run by TCRdb on the immunoSEQ multiplex PCR reads, yielding one entry per CDR3 protein. The sample contains some 100,000 distinct CDR3 sequences, about nine tenths of which appear only once. Trimming shortened V by 1 base and J by 3 bases, and 3 bases separated the two germline ends. The CDR3 runs 12 residues. Germline loops: CDR1 SGHTA, CDR2 FQGNSA.

Sequencing used CD4+ T cells from PBMCs. The rearrangement links TRBV7-2 to TRBJ2-5, with D unclear. The TCR sequence derives from a human donor in good health. CDR3 bases: TGTGCCAGCAGCTTAGTTAAAGAGACCCAGTACTTC. Amino acid sequence: CASSLVKETQYF.